A single sample gave rise to the 16 T cell receptor beta chains below, sequenced in a study of beta chain features in type 1 diabetes (dated by TCRdb to 2017 to 2018). The full study reports these points: Type 1 diabetes patients showed a moderate but significant shortening of TCRB CDR3 length in all four CD4+ subsets.

Antigens for these TCRs are unknown. Library preparation used the immunoSEQ multiplex PCR assay. All of the isolated RNA was reverse transcribed with the High Capacity cDNA Reverse Transcription Kit, so expressed TCRB transcripts were sequenced. Imported from immuneACCESS, the table was reduced by TCRdb to in-frame sequences with V and J called. These copies leave out some clones; in studies compared against another copy, an unresolved V gene accounts for under half, and the cause of the remainder is not known. The sample table lists 160,000 or so clones, approximately 9.1% of them with a count of one. The ten largest clones add up to 0.65% to 0.9% of the sample. Specimen: central memory CD4+ T cells from blood. The receptors derive from a young woman with type 1 diabetes.

V is TRBV7-3 and J is TRBJ1-1, with D perhaps matching TRBD1 (5 bases). Germline V gives CDR1 SGHTA, CDR2 FQGTGA. Trimming left V 5 bases short and J 1 base short, with 17 bases between. CDR3 length equals 16 residues. DNA of the CDR3: TGTGCCAGCAGCCTCCTTGGGGGGAGGGAGAACACTGAAGCTTTCTTT. Translated, it gives CASSLLGGRENTEAFF.

V and J are TRBV30 and TRBJ1-1, with D maybe TRBD1 (5 bases). V lost 4 bases, J lost 4 bases, and 19 bases lay in between. The CDR3 has 15 amino acids. From germline, CDR1 is GTSNPN and CDR2 SVGIG (reference sequence). Here the CDR3 reads CAWNKAQGWSTEAFF. In nucleotides, the CDR3 is TGTGCCTGGAACAAGGCCCAGGGATGGAGCACTGAAGCTTTCTTT.

This clone came up once. The chain carries TRBV23-1 and TRBJ2-7; TRBD2 might be the D (5 bases). TRBV23-1 carries the ORF label, with uncertain function. Trimming shortened V by 4 bases and J by 2 bases, and 12 bases separated the two germline ends. The CDR3 runs 14 residues. Here the CDR3 reads CASSPRGPPYEQYF. DNA for the CDR3: TGCGCCAGCAGTCCCAGAGGGCCTCCCTACGAGCAGTACTTC.

This clone was found a few times. V usage is TRBV27 and J usage is TRBJ2-2; TRBD2 agrees at 7 bases. This CDR3 region has 16 residues. In germline, CDR1 is MNHEY, CDR2 SMNVEV (reference sequence). V was clipped by 0 bases and J by 6 bases; unmatched bases: 7. The CDR3 bases are TGTGCCAGCAGTTTATCTTTCGCGGGAGCCCCCGGGGAGCTGTTTTTT. Translation gives CASSLSFAGAPGELFF.

This clone was seen at least ten times. V gene TRBV11-2 combines with J gene TRBJ2-2, with D perhaps matching TRBD2 (5 bases). Per the germline V gene, CDR1 is SGHAT and CDR2 is FQNNGV. This CDR3 spans 14 amino acids. Trimming removed 2 bases from V and 7 bases from J, with 11 bases in between. CDR3 in DNA: TGTGCCAGCAGCTTATTTCGTAGCGTCGGGGAGCTGTTTTTT. It yields the protein CASSLFRSVGELFF.

This clone turned up a few times. The CDR3 region has the DNA TGTGCCAGTAGTATCGGGTCCCAGTACACCGGGGAGCTGTTTTTT. Translating it yields CASSIGSQYTGELFF. The chain couples TRBV19 to TRBJ2-2; D ambiguous. The CDR3 is made up of 15 amino acids. Looked up from germline, CDR1 is LNHDA and CDR2 is SQIVND (reference sequence). V lost 3 bases, J lost 3 bases, and 11 bases lay in between.

V is TRBV9 and J is TRBJ2-3; D gene uncertain. Between the trimmed V and J ends, which lost 4 bases and 4 bases, there was a span of 13 bases. The CDR3 runs 14 residues. The germline gives CDR1 SGDLS, CDR2 YYNGEE. The CDR3 nucleotides read TGTGCCAGCAGCCTCGACGCCCTAGCAGATACGCAGTATTTT. Protein product: CASSLDALADTQYF.

This clone was counted ten times or more. This sequence joins TRBV5-1 and TRBJ2-1; possible D gene TRBD1, 6 bases. CDR3 length equals 14 residues. V lost 2 bases to trimming and J lost 5 bases, with 11 bases between them. CDR1 and CDR2 (germline): SGHRS, YFSETQ. CDR3 DNA: TGCGCCAGCAGCTTACAGGGCGAGGACAATGAGCAGTTCTTC. It encodes CASSLQGEDNEQFF.

This clone was picked up a small number of times. V usage is TRBV11-1 and J usage is TRBJ2-1, with TRBD2 identical over 9 bases. The CDR3 length is 16 residues. Trimming cost V 5 bases and J 4 bases; bases outside gene matches: 9. Germline assignment: CDR1 SGHAT and CDR2 FQDESV (reference sequence). This chain's CDR3 is CASSEGGLAPYNEQFF. DNA of the CDR3: TGTGCCAGCAGCGAGGGGGGACTAGCCCCTTACAATGAGCAGTTCTTC.

This chain links TRBV5-1 with TRBJ1-2, with D maybe TRBD1 (6 bases). Germline CDR1 and CDR2: SGHRS and YFSETQ. With 4 bases removed from V and 2 bases from J, the gap between germline ends came to 15 bases. This CDR3 region has 15 residues. CDR3 sequence reads: CASSPQGDINYGYTF. The CDR3 DNA reads TGCGCCAGCAGCCCACAGGGAGACATCAACTATGGCTACACCTTC.

This clone has a handful of counts. The rearrangement uses TRBV4-2 and TRBJ1-1, with 7 bases lining up with TRBD1. This CDR3 has 14 residues. The V gene end was trimmed by 2 bases and the J gene end by 5 bases; junction bases not matched to a gene: 5. Germline V gene sequence: CDR1 LGHNA, CDR2 YNFKEQ. The CDR3 region is CASSQQGGRTEAFF. CDR3 DNA: TGTGCCAGCAGCCAACAGGGGGGCAGGACTGAAGCTTTCTTT.

This clone was picked up a small number of times. J is TRBJ2-5 and V is TRBV5-1; 7 bases are shared with TRBD1. V trimming: 0 bases; J trimming: 5 bases; junction bases outside the gene matches: 4. CDR1 is SGHRS and CDR2 is YFSETQ in the germline V gene. The CDR3 consists of 14 residues. The CDR3: CASSLEGGSETQYF. In DNA form, the CDR3 reads TGCGCCAGCAGCTTGGAAGGGGGCAGCGAGACCCAGTACTTC.

The chain combines TRBV5-8 with TRBJ2-5, with 11 bases lining up with TRBD2. J gave up 5 bases and V 3 bases, and 3 bases lay outside the gene matches. The length of the CDR3 is 14 residues. CDR1 and CDR2 (germline): SGHTS, YDEGEE. This chain's CDR3 is CASSSRTSGETQYF. The CDR3 DNA reads TGTGCCAGCAGCTCCAGGACTAGCGGGGAGACCCAGTACTTC.

This clone was observed a handful of times. The rearrangement joins TRBV18 to TRBJ1-1, with 7 bases that match TRBD1. The CDR3 runs to 16 residues. Germline V lookup: CDR1 KGHSH, CDR2 LQKENI. The trim removed 4 bases at V and 1 base at J, leaving 9 bases unmatched. The CDR3 sequence: CASSLTGDLANTEAFF. CDR3 nucleotides: TGTGCCAGCTCACTTACAGGGGATTTGGCGAACACTGAAGCTTTCTTT.

This chain connects TRBV6-6 to TRBJ1-5; no clear D gene. V lost 2 bases, J lost 2 bases, and 7 bases lay in between. CDR1 MNHNY and CDR2 SVGAGI come from the germline V gene (reference sequence). CDR3 length equals 14 residues. The DNA for the CDR3 is TGTGCCAGCAGTTACGCGGTGGGCAATCAGCCCCAGCATTTT. Protein sequence: CASSYAVGNQPQHF.

The chain combines TRBV28 with TRBJ1-2; 8 nucleotides match TRBD1. V dropped 8 bases and J dropped 3; count of bases not matched to a gene: 11. Germline V gene sequence: CDR1 MDHEN, CDR2 SYDVKM. This CDR3 is 15 amino acids long. The CDR3 protein is CASHVTGGSDYGYTF. CDR3 bases: TGTGCCAGCCATGTTACAGGGGGGTCCGACTATGGCTACACCTTC.